The 19 T cell receptor beta chains reported below all come from one sample, sequenced in a study of T cell repertoires in cytomegalovirus infection. One entry per CDR3 protein, called by TCRdb with MiXCR from the reads. The top ten clones hold around 12% of a sample with 700,000 to 950,000 distinct CDR3 sequences, roughly 33% of them seen once. These receptors have no identified antigens. This specimen consisted of cultured CD8+ T cells from PBMCs, obtained from culture after CMV antigen stimulation. The source is a human donor in good health (CMV status not recorded). Some clones in this sample may be carry-over from other donors' samples.

This clonotype was observed a few times. The V and J genes are TRBV18 and TRBJ2-7; 7 nucleotides align to TRBD2. The V segment lost 3 bases and the J segment 3 bases; nucleotides outside the gene matches: 2. Germline-derived CDR1 and CDR2 are KGHSH and LQKENI. The CDR3 covers 13 residues. The CDR3 here is CASSPGRDYEQYV. The CDR3 DNA reads as TGTGCCAGCTCACCGGGGAGGGACTACGAGCAGTACGTC.

This clonotype was observed a handful of times. The chain has TRBV7-9 and TRBJ2-7; 10 bases match TRBD1. The CDR3 consists of 14 residues. Trimming removed 5 bases from V and 6 bases from J; junction bases left unmatched: 7. CDR1 is SEHNR, CDR2 FQNEAQ, per germline (reference sequence). CDR3 nucleotide sequence: TGTGCCAGCAGCCCCCCGGGACAGGGGTTCGAGCAGTACGTC. Translated: CASSPPGQGFEQYV.

The V gene is TRBV24-1, the J gene TRBJ2-5; D is perhaps TRBD1 (5 bases). This CDR3 is built from 15 residues. CDR1 and CDR2 (germline): KGHDR, SFDVKD. V lost 0 bases and J 3 bases, leaving 10 bases between the germline ends. CDR3 DNA sequence: TGTGCCACCAGTGATTTGAAAGGGGATGAAGAGACCCAGTACTTC. Its protein product is CATSDLKGDEETQYF.

A single count supports this clonotype. The V call is TRBV7-9, the J call TRBJ2-1; the match to TRBD1 covers 7 bases. CDR3 length equals 13 residues. Germline trimming cut 4 bases from V and 10 bases from J; bases unmatched to any gene: 7. From germline, CDR1 is SEHNR and CDR2 FQNEAQ (reference sequence). In DNA, the CDR3 is TGTGCCAGCAGCTCCGACAGGGTCAGGGAGCAGTTCTTC. Residues: CASSSDRVREQFF.

This clonotype has a handful of counts. V and J are TRBV7-9 and TRBJ2-1; D unclear. Trimming stripped 5 bases from V and 10 bases from J, with 12 bases between. Germline CDR1 SEHNR, CDR2 FQNEAQ (reference sequence). CDR3 length: 12 residues. The CDR3 here is CASSVARPEQFF. CDR3 sequence (DNA): TGTGCCAGCAGCGTCGCTAGGCCCGAGCAGTTCTTC.

The V and J genes are TRBV5-6 and TRBJ1-3, with a weak D call TRBD1 (6 bases). There are 18 residues in the CDR3. V shed 4 bases and J shed 3 bases, with 23 bases lying between them. Germline loops: CDR1 SGHDT, CDR2 YYEEEE. The CDR3 loop reads CASSPPRAGEVIGNTIYF. The CDR3 nucleotides are TGTGCCAGCAGCCCCCCCAGGGCAGGGGAAGTAATTGGAAACACCATATATTTT.

V usage is TRBV10-3 and J usage is TRBJ2-1; 9 bases are a match to TRBD2. The CDR3 runs to 17 residues. In germline, CDR1 is ENHRY, CDR2 SYGVKD. J gave up 10 bases and V 3 bases, and 16 bases lay outside the gene matches. CDR3 coding DNA: TGTGCCATCAGTGACCCAGCGGGGGGCCGGCTACAAATAGAGCAGTTCTTC. Translating it yields CAISDPAGGRLQIEQFF.

This clonotype was recorded a few times. The rearrangement joins TRBV7-2 to TRBJ2-3; D possibly uses TRBD1 or TRBD2 (6 bases each). Germline assignment: CDR1 SGHTA and CDR2 FQGNSA. This CDR3 has 15 amino acids. Trimming left V 1 base short and J 2 bases short, with 10 bases between. The CDR3 is CASSLDTGATDTQYF. Here the CDR3 DNA reads TGTGCCAGCAGCTTAGATACGGGGGCCACAGATACGCAGTATTTT.

This clonotype was counted only a few times. This sequence joins TRBV4-1 and TRBJ2-7; D may be TRBD2 (5 bases). The CDR3 is 19 amino acids. V was clipped by 0 bases and J by 6 bases, with 27 bases between them. Germline V gene sequence: CDR1 MGHRA, CDR2 YSYEKL. The CDR3 DNA reads as TGCGCCAGCAGCCAAGAAGTCCCAACCCCGGGGTTCCACATCTCCGAGCAGTACTTC. Protein: CASSQEVPTPGFHISEQYF.

V is TRBV10-3 and J is TRBJ2-7; D may be TRBD1 or TRBD2 (5 bases each). The length of the CDR3 is 13 residues. The germline V gene has CDR1 ENHRY and CDR2 SYGVKD. Trimming removed 6 bases at V and 7 bases at J, with 16 bases between. CDR3 region: CAIRTMIGGEQYV. The CDR3 nucleotides read TGTGCCATCAGGACGATGATTGGGGGTGAGCAGTACGTC.

This clonotype has a count of ten or more. This chain links TRBV7-2 with TRBJ1-1, with D tentatively TRBD1 (5 bases). Germline values: CDR1 SGHTA, CDR2 FQGNSA. The ends were cut back, 1 base at V and 7 bases at J, with 10 bases in the middle. The CDR3 is 13 amino acids. The DNA of the CDR3 is TGTGCCAGCAGCTTAGTTCCAGGGAATGAAGCTTTCTTT. The encoded protein is CASSLVPGNEAFF. The complete variable domain, with remaining parts taken from reference TRBV7-2 and TRBJ1-1, reads GAGVSQSPSNKVTEKGKDVELRCDPISGHTALYWYRQSLGQGLEFLIYFQGNSAPDKSGLPSDRFSAERTGGSVSTLTIQRTQQEDSAVYLCASSLVPGNEAFFGQGTRLTVV.

The chain recombines TRBV13 with TRBJ1-2; 9 bases match TRBD1. CDR1 is PRHDT and CDR2 is FYEKMQ in the germline V gene (reference sequence). The length of the CDR3 is 15 residues. J was trimmed by 7 bases and V by 5 bases; bases with no gene match: 11. This chain's CDR3 is CASSSRDRASFGYTF. The CDR3 DNA reads as TGTGCCAGCAGCAGCCGGGACAGGGCAAGCTTTGGCTACACCTTC.

The chain employs TRBV15 and TRBJ1-4; 8 bases match TRBD1. V trimming: 3 bases; J trimming: 14 bases; junction bases outside the gene matches: 11. The germline CDR1 and CDR2 sequences are LNHNV and YYDKDF (reference sequence). This CDR3 is built from 14 residues. For the CDR3, the DNA is TGTGCCACCAGCAGCGGCCTGGGGACAGGCGCTCTGTTTTTT. This codes for CATSSGLGTGALFF.

The chain joins TRBV2 to TRBJ2-7; TRBD2 aligns across 8 bases. The CDR3 loop spans 15 amino acids. Germline V lookup: CDR1 SNHLY, CDR2 FYNNEI. With V trimmed by 2 bases and J by 4 bases, 7 bases remained unmatched. The CDR3 spells CASSERGGARYEQYF. CDR3 nucleotides: TGTGCCAGCAGTGAACGGGGGGGGGCGAGATACGAGCAGTACTTC.

This clonotype came up many times. V is TRBV6-5 and J is TRBJ2-1, with 7 bases matching TRBD1. J lost 6 bases, V lost 6 bases, and 2 bases had no gene match. This CDR3 is built from 12 residues. Germline V CDR1 and CDR2: MNHEY, SVGAGI. The CDR3: CASSYRGNEQFF. The CDR3, as DNA: TGTGCCAGCAGCTACAGGGGCAATGAGCAGTTCTTC.

This sequence joins TRBV7-9 and TRBJ2-1; 8 bases align to TRBD2. Germline V CDR1 and CDR2: SEHNR, FQNEAQ (reference sequence). The CDR3 extends over 15 amino acids. Trimming took 5 bases from V and 5 from J; bases not matched to a gene: 8. The CDR3 DNA follows: TGTGCCAGCAGCCCCGGGGGGGGTTCCAACAATGAGCAGTTCTTC. Its protein product is CASSPGGGSNNEQFF.

This clonotype has just a few counts. V gene TRBV2 combines with J gene TRBJ2-5, with 7 positions matching TRBD2. Germline lookup yields CDR1 SNHLY and CDR2 FYNNEI. The CDR3 has 12 residues. Unmatched junction bases numbered 5, after V lost 10 bases and J lost 3 bases. Here the CDR3 DNA reads TGTGCCATCCTAGCGGCGGAAGAGACCCAGTACTTC. This sequence encodes CAILAAEETQYF.

In nucleotides, the CDR3 is TGCGCCAGCAGCCCGGGGGGAGCCCCGAACACCGGGGAGCTGTTTTTT. Its translation is CASSPGGAPNTGELFF. V is TRBV4-1 and J is TRBJ2-2, with 7 positions matching TRBD2. The CDR3 is made up of 16 amino acids. The ends lost 4 bases at V and 0 bases at J; junction bases unmatched: 5. Per the germline V gene, CDR1 is MGHRA and CDR2 is YSYEKL.

The table lists this clonotype with a few counts. This rearrangement joins TRBV12-5 to TRBJ1-6; D not resolved. V was shortened by 1 base and J by 13 bases, with 23 bases between the two germline ends. Germline V gives CDR1 LGHNT, CDR2 FRNRAP. CDR3 length equals 17 residues. The CDR3 DNA follows: TGTGCTAGTGGTTTGGAACCGGCCCTTACTAGGGCGCCCCCCCTCCACTTT. Translated, it gives CASGLEPALTRAPPLHF.